This T cell receptor (beta chain) was captured by sequencing in a study of shared clonotypes between healthy human individuals (dated by TCRdb to about 2020). For context, the study as a whole: The cohort included a few men and a couple of women between 18 and 49 years of age. For each donor, CD4 naive and CD4 memory were each run on three plates, CD8 naive on two plates, and CD8 memory on one plate. Blood TCR repertoires of roughly 5 healthy adults were deeply sequenced to estimate repertoire size and the extent of clonotype sharing between individuals. Different laboratories and diverse techniques were used to prepare libraries and sequence TCR repertoires, to increase sequencing depth and limit assay-specific biases. Per donor, leukapheresis produced somewhere between about 0.85 and 8.9 billion PBMCs.

TCR CDR3 regions were amplified from genomic DNA by multiplex PCR using the deep immunoSEQ assay. Extracted genomic DNA from each cell subset was spread evenly across all wells of several immunoSEQ 96-well plates, with each plate serving as a replicate. For sorted subsets, about 200 ng genomic DNA, equal to tens of thousands of T cell genomes, was loaded into each replicate PCR. Purified libraries were quantified with a Qubit 3.0 fluorometer, sized on a Bioanalyzer 2100, and re-quantified with the KAPA Library Quantification kit. Every immunoSEQ 96-well plate was sequenced on a dedicated single-read 150-cycle Illumina NextSeq 550 flow cell. Turning to the authors' computational methods: Because the immunoSEQ output included only junctional sequences and no quality scores, the filtering could not be the same as the filtering used for full-length reads. To assign V/J genes and CDR3, sequences were annotated using PyIR, a Python wrapper for IgBLAST v1.9, with IMGT germline references. Reads were filtered out if the reads had weak V/J assignments (E-value above 1e-6), no CDR3, stop codons, out-of-frame junctions, or ambiguous translated residues. A V3J clonotype was defined by an identical inferred V gene, J gene, and CDR3 amino acid sequence. Percentage overlap between repertoires was computed as shared unique clonotypes divided by the size of the smaller repertoire. Repertoire richness was assessed with RTK rarefaction, the Chao1 estimator, and Recon v2.1 estimates of unobserved clonotypes. Generation probabilities were computed with OLGA for all TCRbeta clonotypes obtained by the gDNA method from four donors. TCRdb holds this immuneACCESS table with in-frame rearrangements only. Some clones are missing; in checked studies, unresolved V genes explain under half, and the rest has no known cause. Clone size and the V and J calls come from that table; the DNA yielded D and trimming. The sample contains about 380,000 clones, 90% to 97% of them found a single time. About 0.34% of the sample is held by the ten biggest clonotypes.

The donors were healthy, HIV-negative adults who had no recently reported acute infections or vaccinations. Only Caucasian adults living in Nashville, Tennessee, USA were represented among the donors. The CD8 memory samples were a combination of magnetically selected CD45RO+ cells and CCR7-negative CD45RA+ effector memory (TemRA) cells. Blood was collected by leukapheresis, and PBMCs were isolated by Ficoll-Histopaque density gradient centrifugation and then cryopreserved in liquid nitrogen vapor phase. Analytical flow cytometry was used to check the purity and quantity of each magnetically sorted T cell population. From each sorted fraction, genomic DNA was isolated and quantified by UV absorbance on a Nanodrop 2000c. The paper's findings and limits, for the study overall: Approximately 5% of naive CD4, roughly 3.5% of naive CD8, roughly 2.5% of memory CD4, and approximately 0.4% of memory CD8 clonotypes were shared across a few donors. The small number of donors limited the genetic and exposure-history diversity represented. Only blood was sampled, and tissue TCR repertoires likely differ from those in blood. Pairwise subsampling indicated that sequencing depth was expected to affect the degree of clonotype sharing among donors. Larger estimated clonotype richness was generally found for naive subsets than for memory subsets. Compared with non-shared clonotypes, clonotypes shared by all four sorted-subset donors had higher generation probabilities. Rarefaction of sorted-subset datasets indicated incomplete sequencing despite the large sequencing depth.

From its cysteine to its phenylalanine, the CDR3 spans 14 amino acids. The kept DNA is CDR3 alone, 42 bases in frame from the first base. This clone was counted a few times. No cognate antigen has been identified for it. There are no base qualities to consult, and no much larger clone falls within one base. Recombination joined TRBV21-1 with TRBJ2-3; no DNA check was done on the table's D call, TRBD2. TRBV21-1 is a pseudogene locus. Material for sequencing was memory CD8+ T cells sorted from blood. The cell subset or site label corresponds to: CD45RO+ cells pooled with CCR7-negative TemRA cells. The clonotype was recovered from a man under 40 in good health. The DNA sequence is as follows: TGTGCCAGCAGCAAGGGACTAGCGGGAGATACGCAGTATTTT. The encoded protein is CASSKGLAGDTQYF.